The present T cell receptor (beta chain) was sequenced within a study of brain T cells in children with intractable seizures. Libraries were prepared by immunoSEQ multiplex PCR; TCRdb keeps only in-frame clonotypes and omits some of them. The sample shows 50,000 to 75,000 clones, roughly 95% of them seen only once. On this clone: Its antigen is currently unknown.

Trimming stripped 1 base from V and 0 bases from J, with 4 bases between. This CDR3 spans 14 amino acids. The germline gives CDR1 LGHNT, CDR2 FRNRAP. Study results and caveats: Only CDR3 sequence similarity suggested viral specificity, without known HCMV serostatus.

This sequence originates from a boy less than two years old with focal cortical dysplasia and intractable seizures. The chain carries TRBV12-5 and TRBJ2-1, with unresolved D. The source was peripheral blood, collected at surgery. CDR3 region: CASGLGHSYNEQFF. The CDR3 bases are TGTGCTAGTGGTTTGGGACACTCCTACAATGAGCAGTTCTTC.